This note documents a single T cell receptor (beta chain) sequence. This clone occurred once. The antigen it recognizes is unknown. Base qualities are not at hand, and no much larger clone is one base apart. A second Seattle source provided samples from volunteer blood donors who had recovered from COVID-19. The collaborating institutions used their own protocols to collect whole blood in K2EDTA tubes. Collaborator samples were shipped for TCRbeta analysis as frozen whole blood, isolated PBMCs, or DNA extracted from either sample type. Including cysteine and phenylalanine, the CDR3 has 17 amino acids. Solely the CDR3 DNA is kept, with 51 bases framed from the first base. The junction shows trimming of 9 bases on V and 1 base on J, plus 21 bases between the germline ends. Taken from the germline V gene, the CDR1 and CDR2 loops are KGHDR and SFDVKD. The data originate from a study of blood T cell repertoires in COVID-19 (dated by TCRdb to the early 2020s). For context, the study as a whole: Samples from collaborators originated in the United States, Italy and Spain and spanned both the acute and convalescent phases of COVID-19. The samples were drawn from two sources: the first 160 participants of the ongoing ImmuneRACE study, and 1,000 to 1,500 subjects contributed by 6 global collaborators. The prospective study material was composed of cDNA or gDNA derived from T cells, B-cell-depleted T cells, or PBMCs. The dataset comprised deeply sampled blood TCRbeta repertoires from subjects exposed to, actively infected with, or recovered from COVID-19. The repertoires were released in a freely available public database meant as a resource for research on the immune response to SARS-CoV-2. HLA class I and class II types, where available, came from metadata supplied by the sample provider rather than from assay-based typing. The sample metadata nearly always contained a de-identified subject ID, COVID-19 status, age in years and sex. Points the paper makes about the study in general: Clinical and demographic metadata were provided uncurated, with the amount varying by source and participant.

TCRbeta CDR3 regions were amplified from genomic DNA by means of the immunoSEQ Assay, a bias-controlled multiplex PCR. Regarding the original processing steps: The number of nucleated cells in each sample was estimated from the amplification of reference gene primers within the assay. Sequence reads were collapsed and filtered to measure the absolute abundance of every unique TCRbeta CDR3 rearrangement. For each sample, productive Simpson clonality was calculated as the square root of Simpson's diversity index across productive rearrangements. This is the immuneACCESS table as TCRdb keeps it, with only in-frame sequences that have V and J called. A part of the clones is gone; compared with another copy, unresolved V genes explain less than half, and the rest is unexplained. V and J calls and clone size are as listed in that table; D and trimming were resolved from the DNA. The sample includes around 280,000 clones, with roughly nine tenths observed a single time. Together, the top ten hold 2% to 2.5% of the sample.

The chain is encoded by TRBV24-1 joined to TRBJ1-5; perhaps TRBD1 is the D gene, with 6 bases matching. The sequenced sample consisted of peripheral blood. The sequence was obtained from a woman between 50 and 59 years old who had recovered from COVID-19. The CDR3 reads CATSRTAPGGSNQPQHF. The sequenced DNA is TGTGCCACCTCAAGGACAGCGCCGGGGGGAAGCAATCAGCCCCAGCATTTT.